This passage covers 18 T cell receptor beta chains from one sample sequenced in a study of cytomegalovirus exposure and HLA in healthy donors. The PCR ran on 60 Vbeta and 13 Jbeta primers. Clones were read by immunoSEQ multiplex PCR, and TCRdb kept only the in-frame ones, dropping some. The table includes 80,000 or so clones, roughly two thirds detected once. The source material was PBMCs. These receptors all come from a man aged 60-69 years in good health and CMV-seropositive.

V usage is TRBV27 and J usage is TRBJ2-2, with 9 positions matching TRBD2. CDR3 length equals 16 residues. V shed 8 bases and J 0 bases; nucleotides not matched to a gene: 7. Looked up from germline, CDR1 is MNHEY and CDR2 is SMNVEV (reference sequence). The CDR3 protein is CASGLAGVPNTGELFF. Written as DNA, the CDR3 is TGTGCCAGCGGATTAGCGGGGGTACCGAACACCGGGGAGCTGTTTTTT.

The sample holds one count of this clone. This rearrangement joins TRBV4-3 to TRBJ2-1; D is unclear. The CDR3 has 13 residues. Germline CDR1 is LGHNA and CDR2 is YSLEER. V was trimmed by 1 base and J by 5 bases, leaving 6 bases between them. CDR3: CASSQASHNEQFF. The DNA for the CDR3 is TGCGCCAGCAGCCAAGCGAGCCACAATGAGCAGTTCTTC.

V and J are TRBV7-2 and TRBJ1-2; TRBD1 aligns across 8 bases. This CDR3 is 17 amino acids long. The junction had 19 bases not matched to a gene; V was cut back by 5 bases and J by 8 bases. CDR1 is SGHTA and CDR2 is FQGNSA in the germline V gene. This chain's CDR3 is CASSPRRTGGIARGYTF. In DNA form, the CDR3 reads TGTGCCAGCAGCCCTCGTCGAACAGGGGGAATTGCGCGGGGCTACACCTTC.

The rearrangement links TRBV5-1 to TRBJ2-3; TRBD2 aligns across 14 bases. V lost 3 bases and J lost 3; bases outside the gene matches: 3. This CDR3 comprises 16 residues. Germline CDR1 and CDR2: SGHRS and YFSETQ. CDR3 in amino acids: CASSWGTSGRTDTQYF. The CDR3 nucleotides are TGCGCCAGCAGCTGGGGGACTAGCGGGAGAACAGATACGCAGTATTTT. The whole variable domain, filled in from reference TRBV5-1 and TRBJ2-3, reads KAGVTQTPRYLIKTRGQQVTLSCSPISGHRSVSWYQQTPGQGLQFLFEYFSETQRNKGNFPGRFSGRQFSNSRSEMNVSTLELGDSALYLCASSWGTSGRTDTQYFGPGTRLTVL.

J is TRBJ2-7 and V is TRBV6-5, with no clear D. V was pared by 4 bases and J by 3 bases, with 4 bases between. The length of the CDR3 is 11 residues. Per germline, CDR1 MNHEY and CDR2 SVGAGI. The CDR3 nucleotides are TGTGCCAGCAGTTCCTTCTACGAGCAGTACTTC. Its protein is CASSSFYEQYF.

Written as DNA, the CDR3 is TGTGCCAGCTCACCCCCAGGACTAGCGGAGGGGAGTGAGCAGTTCTTC. Protein sequence: CASSPPGLAEGSEQFF. The V call is TRBV18, the J call TRBJ2-1, with TRBD2 identical over 10 bases. The CDR3 is 16 amino acids. Looked up from germline, CDR1 is KGHSH and CDR2 is LQKENI. V shed 3 bases, J shed 9 bases, and the junction held 11 bases outside the gene matches.

The chain combines TRBV18 with TRBJ2-2; TRBD2 matches 7 bases. CDR1 is KGHSH and CDR2 is LQKENI in the germline V gene. CDR3 length: 15 amino acids. The V gene end was trimmed by 3 bases and the J gene end by 1 base; junction bases not matched to a gene: 2. The CDR3: CASSPLAENTGELFF. CDR3 in DNA: TGTGCCAGCTCACCGCTAGCGGAGAACACCGGGGAGCTGTTTTTT.

This chain uses TRBV14 with TRBJ2-7; possibly TRBD2 for D (6 bases). V was pared by 4 bases and J by 1 base, with 11 bases between. The CDR3 runs to 14 residues. From germline, CDR1 is SGHDN and CDR2 FVKESK. CDR3 sequence reads: CASSLLSGSYEQYF. The CDR3 DNA reads as TGTGCCAGCAGCCTCCTTAGCGGATCCTACGAGCAGTACTTC.

V gene TRBV7-2 combines with J gene TRBJ2-7, with 10 positions matching TRBD2. The V gene's germline CDR1 is SGHTA and CDR2 FQGNSA. The V gene end was trimmed by 1 base and the J gene end by 2 bases; junction bases not matched to a gene: 2. This CDR3 has 15 residues. The CDR3 bases are TGTGCCAGCAGCTTAGGCCTAGCGGGGGCCTACGAGCAGTACTTC. Translating gives CASSLGLAGAYEQYF.

Notes on this clone: One end of the junction does not line up with germline, which may come from a read error. The genes are TRBV19 and TRBJ2-3; possibly TRBD2 for D (5 bases). This CDR3 has 15 amino acids. CDR1 LNHDA and CDR2 SQIVND come from the germline V gene (reference sequence). The CDR3 DNA reads TGTGCCAGTACTATAGGAGCGGCTAGCACAGATACGCAGTATTTT. Translated, it gives CASTIGAASTDTQYF.

CDR3 bases: TGTGCCAGCAGCGCGCGTGTAGGGGGCACCGGGGAGCTGTTTTTT. Translation: CASSARVGGTGELFF. J is TRBJ2-2 and V is TRBV2; the D gene is possibly TRBD1 (6 bases). Germline V lookup: CDR1 SNHLY, CDR2 FYNNEI. Trimming removed 6 bases at V and 4 bases at J, with 15 bases between. The CDR3 is 15 residues long.

The V and J genes are TRBV5-4 and TRBJ1-2, with 9 positions matching TRBD1. The CDR3 is 15 amino acids. The V gene's germline CDR1 is SGHNT and CDR2 YYREEE (reference sequence). The ends lost 1 base at V and 5 bases at J; junction bases unmatched: 6. In DNA form, the CDR3 reads TGTGCCAGCAGCTTGAGTCCGGGACAGGGTTATGGCTACACCTTC. Its protein is CASSLSPGQGYGYTF.

The chain joins TRBV4-2 to TRBJ2-7, with D hard to call. The CDR3 is made up of 13 amino acids. CDR1 and CDR2 from the germline V gene are LGHNA and YNFKEQ. Trimming shortened V by 1 base and J by 6 bases, and 10 bases separated the two germline ends. CDR3 amino acids: CASSQAPESEQYF. As DNA, the CDR3 is TGTGCCAGCAGCCAAGCGCCCGAGAGCGAGCAGTACTTC.

The V gene is TRBV6-1, the J gene TRBJ2-3, with D possibly matching TRBD1 (5 bases). Germline loops: CDR1 MNHNS, CDR2 SASEGT. V lost 7 bases and J 6 bases, leaving 14 bases between the germline ends. This CDR3 is 13 amino acids long. CDR3: CASKEGAGDTQYF. CDR3 sequence (DNA): TGTGCCAGCAAGGAAGGGGCTGGGGATACGCAGTATTTT.

V usage is TRBV6-5 and J usage is TRBJ2-1, with 9 bases lining up with TRBD2. The CDR3 length is 14 residues. V lost 10 bases to trimming and J lost 1 base; unmatched junction nucleotides: 5. The germline V gene has CDR1 MNHEY and CDR2 SVGAGI. CDR3 DNA sequence: TGTGCCACAAGACTAGCGGATTCCTACAATGAGCAGTTCTTC. Encoded protein: CATRLADSYNEQFF.

This clone has a handful of counts. The genes are TRBV5-4 and TRBJ2-1, with a possible D match to TRBD2 (5 bases). V was shortened by 4 bases and J by 2 bases, with 16 bases between the two germline ends. This CDR3 is 16 amino acids long. The germline V gene encodes CDR1 SGHNT and CDR2 YYREEE (reference sequence). CDR3 coding DNA: TGTGCCAGCAGCCCCATGGTGAGGGTAACCTACAATGAGCAGTTCTTC. Its protein is CASSPMVRVTYNEQFF.

V and J are TRBV7-3 and TRBJ2-1; TRBD1 matches at 7 bases. The CDR3 has 16 amino acids. After removal of 0 bases from V and 6 bases from J, the junction contained 8 bases not matched to a gene. The germline CDR1 and CDR2 sequences are SGHTA and FQGTGA. In DNA form, the CDR3 reads TGTGCCAGCAGCTTAACCCGACAGGGACCGGGCAATGAGCAGTTCTTC. This codes for CASSLTRQGPGNEQFF.

The sample holds a few counts of this clone. This sequence joins TRBV7-9 and TRBJ1-2; possibly TRBD1 for D (5 bases). V lost 5 bases to trimming and J lost 2 bases, with 9 bases between them. Per germline, CDR1 SEHNR and CDR2 FQNEAQ (reference sequence). The CDR3 runs 13 residues. The CDR3 coding sequence is TGTGCCAGCAGCCCGGACAACAACTATGGCTACACCTTC. Translating gives CASSPDNNYGYTF.